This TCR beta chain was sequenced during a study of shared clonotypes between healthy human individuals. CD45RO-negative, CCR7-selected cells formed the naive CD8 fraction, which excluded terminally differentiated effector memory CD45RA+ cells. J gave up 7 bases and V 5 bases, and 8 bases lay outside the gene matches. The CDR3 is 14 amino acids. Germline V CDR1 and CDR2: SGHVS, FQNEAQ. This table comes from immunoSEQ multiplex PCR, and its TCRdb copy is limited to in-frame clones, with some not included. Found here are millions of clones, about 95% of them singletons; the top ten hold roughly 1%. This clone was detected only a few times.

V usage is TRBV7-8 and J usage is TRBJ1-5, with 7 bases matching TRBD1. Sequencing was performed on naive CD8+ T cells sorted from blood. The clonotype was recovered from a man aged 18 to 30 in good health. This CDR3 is CASSPGQVGQPQHF. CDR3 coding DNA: TGTGCCAGCAGCCCAGGACAGGTGGGCCAGCCCCAGCATTTT.